One and the same sample provided the 25 T cell receptor beta chains below, sequenced in a study of T cell responses to AZD1222 COVID-19 vaccine. Profiled with immunoSEQ multiplex PCR; TCRdb holds only in-frame clones, not every one. The repertoire holds some 150,000 clones, with more than 70% as singletons. The specimen was peripheral blood, collected on day 0 of AZD1222 vaccination. These TCRs come from an adult in good health.

The J gene is TRBJ1-1, the V gene TRBV7-7; D is ambiguous. V lost 3 bases to trimming and J lost 6 bases, with 11 bases between them. CDR3 size: 13 residues. Germline V gene data show CDR1 as SSHAT and CDR2 as FNYEAQ (reference sequence). CDR3 nucleotide sequence: TGTGCCAGCAGCTTTATAGAGGACTCTGAAGCTTTCTTT. Protein product: CASSFIEDSEAFF. Complete variable domain (other parts from reference TRBV7-7 and TRBJ1-1): GAGVSQSPRYKVTKRGQDVTLRCDPISSHATLYWYQQALGQGPEFLTYFNYEAQPDKSGLPSDRFSAERPEGSISTLTIQRTEQRDSAMYRCASSFIEDSEAFFGQGTRLTVV.

Here the CDR3 reads CASSQEGRVNTEAFF. The CDR3 coding sequence is TGCGCCAGCAGCCAAGAGGGACGGGTGAACACTGAAGCTTTCTTT. This sequence joins TRBV4-1 and TRBJ1-1; a weak D match, TRBD1 (5 bases). The CDR3 length is 15 residues. Trimming took off 0 bases at V and 0 bases at J, with 8 bases between the two ends. Germline loops: CDR1 MGHRA, CDR2 YSYEKL.

This chain joins TRBV6-5 and TRBJ1-4, with D possibly being TRBD1 (5 bases). The CDR3 covers 14 residues. V shed 7 bases and J shed 3 bases, with 12 bases lying between them. Germline V gene lookup returns CDR1 MNHEY and CDR2 SVGAGI. This CDR3 reads CASTSGRPNEKLFF. The CDR3 DNA reads TGTGCCAGCACCTCAGGGAGGCCTAATGAAAAACTGTTTTTT.

The rearrangement joins TRBV28 to TRBJ1-5; D is uncertain. The germline gives CDR1 MDHEN, CDR2 SYDVKM. CDR3 size: 14 residues. The germline V and J ends were trimmed by 3 bases and 4 bases, with 10 bases remaining between them. The CDR3 sequence: CASSLQVVNQPQHF. The CDR3 DNA sequence: TGTGCCAGCAGTTTGCAGGTAGTTAATCAGCCCCAGCATTTT. Filled out from reference TRBV28 and TRBJ1-5, the complete variable domain reads DVKVTQSSRYLVKRTGEKVFLECVQDMDHENMFWYRQDPGLGLRLIYFSYDVKMKEKGDIPEGYSVSREKKERFSLILESASTNQTSMYLCASSLQVVNQPQHFGDGTRLSIL.

This clone was observed a handful of times. CDR3 amino acids: CASSSGTGWYLTQYF. CDR3 bases: TGTGCCAGCAGCTCCGGGACAGGGTGGTATCTGACCCAGTACTTC. This chain uses TRBV7-9 with TRBJ2-5; TRBD1 matches 9 bases. With 4 bases clipped from V and 7 bases from J, the junction kept 10 bases outside the gene matches. This CDR3 is built from 15 residues. Germline CDR1 is SEHNR and CDR2 is FQNEAQ (reference sequence).

DNA of the CDR3: TGTGCCAGCTCACCGAGGGGACAGGGGGGATATTGGACTGAAGCTTTCTTT. This gives the protein CASSPRGQGGYWTEAFF. This chain uses TRBV18 with TRBJ1-1; 11 bases match TRBD1. The germline gives CDR1 KGHSH, CDR2 LQKENI. The length of the CDR3 is 17 residues. The J segment lost 5 bases and the V segment lost 3 bases, leaving 11 bases of the junction unmatched.

V usage is TRBV24-1 and J usage is TRBJ2-5; 8 bases match TRBD1. J gave up 4 bases and V 4 bases, and 1 base lay outside the gene matches. The length of the CDR3 is 13 residues. Germline CDR1 and CDR2: KGHDR and SFDVKD. The CDR3 loop is CATSDDRGETQYF. The CDR3 nucleotides read TGTGCCACCAGTGACGACAGGGGAGAGACCCAGTACTTC.

CDR3 loop: CASSLGGTSGNNEQFF. CDR3 nucleotides: TGTGCCAGCAGCTTAGGGGGGACTAGCGGTAACAATGAGCAGTTCTTC. V usage is TRBV7-3 and J usage is TRBJ2-1; 11 nucleotides agree with TRBD2. Looked up from germline, CDR1 is SGHTA and CDR2 is FQGTGA. V lost 2 bases, J lost 5 bases, and 5 bases stayed unmatched. The CDR3 totals 16 residues.

The chain is built from TRBV7-9 and TRBJ2-1; no firm D call. The CDR3 is 14 amino acids. Germline V gene data show CDR1 as SEHNR and CDR2 as FQNEAQ (reference sequence). Trimming removed 1 base at V and 9 bases at J, with 13 bases between. The DNA for the CDR3 is TGTGCCAGCAGCTTAGGGACCGTTTCGGCTGAGCAGTTCTTC. This gives the protein CASSLGTVSAEQFF. The full variable domain, rest sourced from reference TRBV7-9 and TRBJ2-1, is DTGVSQNPRHKITKRGQNVTFRCDPISEHNRLYWYRQTLGQGPEFLTYFQNEAQLEKSRLLSDRFSAERPKGSFSTLEIQRTEQGDSAMYLCASSLGTVSAEQFFGPGTRLTVL.

The count of this clone is one. The chain couples TRBV19 to TRBJ1-5, with D maybe TRBD1 (6 bases). CDR1 is LNHDA, CDR2 SQIVND, per germline (reference sequence). The germline V and J ends were trimmed by 0 bases and 5 bases, with 11 bases remaining between them. This CDR3 has 15 residues. The CDR3 bases are TGTGCCAGTAGTATAGATCCTCACAGGGATCAGCCCCAGCATTTT. The encoded protein is CASSIDPHRDQPQHF.

The chain is built from TRBV30 and TRBJ1-5; TRBD1 matches at 10 bases. Germline CDR1 is GTSNPN and CDR2 is SVGIG (reference sequence). The CDR3 runs 15 residues. V lost 1 base, J lost 6 bases, and 6 bases stayed unmatched. This CDR3 is CAWSATGGAGQPQHF. The DNA for the CDR3 is TGTGCCTGGAGTGCGACAGGGGGCGCGGGTCAGCCCCAGCATTTT.

The chain couples TRBV7-9 to TRBJ1-2; no reliable D call. V was clipped by 1 base and J by 6 bases, with 9 bases between them. This CDR3 is built from 13 residues. Germline CDR1 is SEHNR and CDR2 is FQNEAQ (reference sequence). CDR3 coding DNA: TGTGCCAGCAGCTTAGTTAGTTCGGATGGCTACACCTTC. It translates to CASSLVSSDGYTF.

The genes are TRBV19 and TRBJ1-2, with 7 positions matching TRBD1. The CDR3 loop spans 17 amino acids. J gave up 0 bases and V 5 bases, and 12 bases lay outside the gene matches. Germline CDR1 and CDR2: LNHDA and SQIVND (reference sequence). CDR3 DNA sequence: TGTGCCAGTAGTCCTATCGGAGGACAGGACGCTAACTATGGCTACACCTTC. Translating it yields CASSPIGGQDANYGYTF.

This clone was counted a few times. V and J are TRBV12-3 or TRBV12-4 and TRBJ1-1; possible D gene TRBD1, 6 bases. The CDR3 runs to 13 residues. Trimming removed 9 bases at V and 4 bases at J, with 15 bases between. CDR3 nucleotide sequence: TGTGCCAGATTACTGGGGGCGTGCACTGAAGCTTTCTTT. This translates into CARLLGACTEAFF.

V and J are TRBV6-5 and TRBJ1-6, with 8 bases lining up with TRBD1. The CDR3 consists of 15 residues. Looked up from germline, CDR1 is MNHEY and CDR2 is SVGAGI. Unmatched junction bases numbered 6, after V lost 4 bases and J lost 7 bases. DNA of the CDR3: TGTGCCAGCAGTTTTGACAGGGGAGGAAATTCACCCCTCCACTTT. The encoded protein is CASSFDRGGNSPLHF.

CDR3 region: CAITPGQGLTQDEQFF. The DNA for the CDR3 is TGTGCCATCACCCCGGGCCAGGGGCTGACCCAAGATGAGCAGTTCTTC. The V gene is TRBV10-3, the J gene TRBJ2-1, with D tentatively TRBD1 (6 bases). Germline CDR1 ENHRY, CDR2 SYGVKD. V was pared by 7 bases and J by 8 bases, with 24 bases between. The CDR3 length is 16 residues.

The chain couples TRBV7-2 to TRBJ1-5; 7 bases map to TRBD1. The CDR3 has 15 residues. Germline values: CDR1 SGHTA, CDR2 FQGNSA. V lost 0 bases and J lost 3; bases outside the gene matches: 2. The CDR3 nucleotides read TGTGCCAGCAGCTTAGCGACAGGGAACAATCAGCCCCAGCATTTT. Protein product: CASSLATGNNQPQHF. Variable domain in full (rest from reference TRBV7-2 and TRBJ1-5): GAGVSQSPSNKVTEKGKDVELRCDPISGHTALYWYRQSLGQGLEFLIYFQGNSAPDKSGLPSDRFSAERTGGSVSTLTIQRTQQEDSAVYLCASSLATGNNQPQHFGDGTRLSIL.

The chain links TRBV11-3 to TRBJ2-2; D gene unclear. The V end was cut by 0 bases, the J end by 7 bases, with 9 bases between. This CDR3 contains 14 residues. Germline CDR1 and CDR2: SGHNT and YENEEA. CDR3 sequence (DNA): TGTGCCAGCAGCTTAGATCGGTACGGCGGGGAGCTGTTTTTT. As protein: CASSLDRYGGELFF.

The rearrangement links TRBV18 to TRBJ2-2; TRBD2 aligns across 7 bases. CDR3 length: 16 amino acids. V gave up 0 bases and J gave up 1 base; unmatched junction bases: 2. The germline gives CDR1 KGHSH, CDR2 LQKENI. The chain's CDR3 is CASSPPQRGNTGELFF. The CDR3 nucleotides read TGTGCCAGCTCACCACCCCAGCGGGGGAACACCGGGGAGCTGTTTTTT.

J is TRBJ1-2 and V is TRBV27, with D unclear. The germline V gene encodes CDR1 MNHEY and CDR2 SMNVEV (reference sequence). Trimming cost V 8 bases and J 0 bases, with 16 bases left between them. The CDR3 sequence is 15 residues long. CDR3 sequence: CASGQRTGANYGYTF. The CDR3, as DNA: TGTGCCAGCGGCCAAAGGACGGGAGCTAACTATGGCTACACCTTC.

V and J are TRBV4-2 and TRBJ2-5; D gene ambiguous. The CDR3 has 15 amino acids. The V end was cut by 0 bases, the J end by 4 bases, with 12 bases between. CDR1 is LGHNA and CDR2 is YNFKEQ in the germline V gene. CDR3 sequence (DNA): TGTGCCAGCAGCCAAGATTTACATACGGGAGAGACCCAGTACTTC. As protein: CASSQDLHTGETQYF.

This sequence joins TRBV5-1 and TRBJ2-6; TRBD2 matches 7 bases. Germline V gene data show CDR1 as SGHRS and CDR2 as YFSETQ. CDR3 length: 14 amino acids. The V segment lost 5 bases and the J segment 4 bases; nucleotides outside the gene matches: 3. CDR3 protein: CASRGGDGANVLTF. Here the CDR3 DNA reads TGCGCCAGCAGGGGAGGGGACGGGGCCAACGTCCTGACTTTC.

The table lists this clone with a few counts. The V and J genes are TRBV11-2 and TRBJ2-7, with unresolved D. V shed 5 bases and J shed 4 bases, with 3 bases lying between them. CDR3 length: 10 residues. Germline assignment: CDR1 SGHAT and CDR2 FQNNGV. Here the CDR3 DNA reads TGTGCCAGCAGCACATACGAGCAGTACTTC. As protein: CASSTYEQYF.

This chain joins TRBV12-3 or TRBV12-4 and TRBJ1-2; TRBD1 matches at 7 bases. The CDR3 contains 13 residues. The ends lost 2 bases at V and 10 bases at J; junction bases unmatched: 7. The CDR3 sequence: CASSLRQGSVYTF. The CDR3 DNA reads as TGTGCCAGCAGTTTAAGACAGGGATCCGTCTACACCTTC.

This clone is a singleton in its sample. The rearrangement links TRBV18 to TRBJ2-7; D is unresolved. This CDR3 has 14 residues. V lost 1 base and J 1 base, leaving 8 bases between the germline ends. Germline assignment: CDR1 KGHSH and CDR2 LQKENI. As DNA, the CDR3 is TGTGCCAGCTCACCACGTGAGAGTTCCTACGAGCAGTACTTC. Protein: CASSPRESSYEQYF.